This T cell receptor (beta chain) was sequenced in a study of cytomegalovirus exposure and HLA in healthy donors. CDR3 length: 15 residues. J gave up 2 bases and V 2 bases, and 4 bases lay outside the gene matches. The V gene's germline CDR1 is SGHRS and CDR2 YFSETQ. Remarks on this clone: The antigen is unknown.

Findings and limits, study-wide: Reports indicated that the classifier achieved high specificity and sensitivity in diagnosing cytomegalovirus status. According to a subsequent analysis, TCR clusters identified in the first cohort showed a tendency to co-occur across the 110 or so validation repertoires. In vitro, three CMV-associated chains proved specific for CMV antigens. Rare TCR sequences dominated, though some public TCRs recurred in many donors.

Clones were read by immunoSEQ multiplex PCR, and TCRdb kept only the in-frame ones, dropping some. The table lists 60,000 to 80,000 clones, around four fifths of them singletons. Sequenced sample: PBMCs. This TCR was sampled from a man aged 25-40 years in good health and CMV-seronegative. The chain carries TRBV5-1 and TRBJ2-3; the match to TRBD2 covers 8 bases. The CDR3 sequence: CASSLSGGITDTQYF. The CDR3 DNA sequence: TGCGCCAGCAGCTTAAGCGGGGGCATCACAGATACGCAGTATTTT.